Shown below are 15 T cell receptor beta chains from a single sample sequenced in a study of cytomegalovirus exposure and HLA in healthy donors. It was with 60 Vbeta and 13 Jbeta primers that the PCR ran. Clones were read by immunoSEQ multiplex PCR, and TCRdb kept only the in-frame ones, dropping some. In the table there are around 170,000 clones, 77% of which are singletons. Sequencing used PBMCs. The source is a man younger than 35 in good health and CMV-seronegative.

The rearrangement links TRBV7-8 to TRBJ1-5, with D tentatively TRBD1 (5 bases). This CDR3 has 14 amino acids. Germline CDR1 SGHVS, CDR2 FQNEAQ. V was trimmed by 5 bases and J by 2 bases, leaving 10 bases between them. Here the CDR3 reads CASSQWGGNQPQHF. The CDR3, as DNA: TGTGCCAGCAGCCAGTGGGGGGGCAATCAGCCCCAGCATTTT.

This clone was seen a handful of times. V and J are TRBV27 and TRBJ1-2; 8 nucleotides line up with TRBD1. Germline CDR1 MNHEY, CDR2 SMNVEV (reference sequence). The CDR3 is 14 amino acids. Germline trimming cut 0 bases from V and 8 bases from J; bases unmatched to any gene: 5. Here the CDR3 reads CASSLSPGGRGYTF. The CDR3 DNA reads TGTGCCAGCAGTTTATCCCCAGGGGGCAGGGGCTACACCTTC.

This clone has only a few counts. The gene calls are TRBV27 and TRBJ2-5, with D unclear. The ends were cut back, 5 bases at V and 3 bases at J, with 10 bases in the middle. This CDR3 is built from 13 residues. CDR1 MNHEY and CDR2 SMNVEV come from the germline V gene (reference sequence). CDR3 in amino acids: CASSRVGEETQYF. CDR3 coding DNA: TGTGCCAGCAGTCGCGTGGGCGAAGAGACCCAGTACTTC.

This chain's CDR3 is CAWSPGVGGYTF. The DNA for the CDR3 is TGTGCCTGGAGCCCCGGGGTCGGGGGCTACACCTTC. J is TRBJ1-2 and V is TRBV30; D uncertain. Per germline, CDR1 GTSNPN and CDR2 SVGIG (reference sequence). V was shortened by 3 bases and J by 8 bases, with 13 bases between the two germline ends. The CDR3 length is 12 residues.

Worth noting for this clone: A read error may produce the germline difference seen at one junction end. Other DNA sequences in the same sample also yield this CDR3. J is TRBJ1-1 and V is TRBV15; weak D call: TRBD1 (5 bases). CDR3 length equals 13 residues. Germline CDR1 and CDR2: LNHNV and YYDKDF (reference sequence). CDR3 protein: CATSRPPRAEAFF. The CDR3, as DNA: TGCGCCACCAGCAGACCCCCCAGGGCTGAAGCTTTCTTT.

This clone was counted only a few times. This rearrangement joins TRBV19 to TRBJ1-3; D is unresolved. V shed 6 bases and J shed 0 bases, with 9 bases lying between them. The CDR3 contains 14 residues. Per the germline V gene, CDR1 is LNHDA and CDR2 is SQIVND (reference sequence). Here the CDR3 reads CASRPGSSGNTIYF. Here the CDR3 DNA reads TGTGCCAGTAGGCCGGGTTCCTCTGGAAACACCATATATTTT.

This clone appeared a few times. The V call is TRBV19, the J call TRBJ2-7; D is possibly TRBD2 (6 bases). V lost 6 bases, J lost 3 bases, and 15 bases lay in between. The germline V gene has CDR1 LNHDA and CDR2 SQIVND (reference sequence). CDR3 length: 14 residues. The CDR3 reads CASSQRGLDYEQYF. Here the CDR3 DNA reads TGTGCCAGTAGCCAGAGGGGACTCGACTACGAGCAGTACTTC.

The J gene is TRBJ1-1, the V gene TRBV7-6, with TRBD1 identical over 10 bases. This CDR3 region has 15 residues. Germline V lookup: CDR1 SGHVS, CDR2 FNYEAQ. The J segment lost 5 bases and the V segment lost 4 bases, leaving 7 bases of the junction unmatched. The CDR3 reads CASSSQGQGVTEAFF. The CDR3 DNA sequence: TGTGCCAGCAGCTCGCAAGGACAGGGGGTTACTGAAGCTTTCTTT.

The chain links TRBV5-4 to TRBJ1-6; maybe TRBD1 (6 bases). CDR3 length: 15 residues. Trimming stripped 5 bases from V and 6 bases from J, with 15 bases between. The germline gives CDR1 SGHNT, CDR2 YYREEE (reference sequence). This chain's CDR3 is CASRGGQGSNSPLHF. DNA for the CDR3: TGTGCCAGCAGAGGGGGTCAGGGAAGTAATTCACCCCTCCACTTT.

V is TRBV11-2 and J is TRBJ1-2; the D is unclear. Germline CDR1 reads SGHAT; CDR2 reads FQNNGV. V dropped 1 base and J dropped 6 bases, with 12 bases sitting between them. The CDR3 totals 14 residues. The CDR3: CASSLGRFIDGYTF. The CDR3 DNA is TGTGCCAGCAGCTTAGGGCGGTTTATAGATGGCTACACCTTC.

In its sample, this clone was seen a few times. The V gene is TRBV30, the J gene TRBJ2-2; D is possibly TRBD1 (6 bases). Deletions cut 6 bases from V and 7 bases from J, with 18 bases between. CDR1 and CDR2 (germline): GTSNPN, SVGIG (reference sequence). The CDR3 runs 14 residues. The CDR3 DNA follows: TGTGCCTGCCACCGGGACAAGTATGTCGGGGAGCTGTTTTTT. Amino acid sequence: CACHRDKYVGELFF.

The rearrangement joins TRBV15 to TRBJ2-3; D not certain. This CDR3 is built from 16 residues. Germline assignment: CDR1 LNHNV and CDR2 YYDKDF (reference sequence). V was cut by 0 bases and J by 1 base, with 11 bases left in between. The chain's CDR3 is CATSRDRGEGTDTQYF. The CDR3 nucleotides read TGTGCCACCAGCAGAGATCGCGGTGAGGGCACAGATACGCAGTATTTT.

This clone was observed a handful of times. The V gene is TRBV6-6, the J gene TRBJ1-1; D ambiguous. Germline V lookup: CDR1 MNHNY, CDR2 SVGAGI (reference sequence). V dropped 2 bases and J dropped 7 bases, with 5 bases sitting between them. There are 11 residues in the CDR3. Here the CDR3 DNA reads TGTGCCAGCAGTTACCACAGTGAAGCTTTCTTT. Translation gives CASSYHSEAFF.

The CDR3 DNA reads as TGTGCCAGCAGCTTGGGGACAACCGAGACCCAGTACTTC. Amino acids: CASSLGTTETQYF. The V and J genes are TRBV5-4 and TRBJ2-5; D may be TRBD1 (5 bases). Trimming cost V 0 bases and J 5 bases, with 8 bases left between them. This CDR3 has 13 amino acids. The germline gives CDR1 SGHNT, CDR2 YYREEE (reference sequence).

This clone turned up a few times. V usage is TRBV4-3 and J usage is TRBJ2-3, with a weak D call TRBD2 (6 bases). Germline V CDR1 and CDR2: LGHNA, YSLEER. V gave up 0 bases and J gave up 0 bases, with 7 bases separating them. The CDR3 is 15 residues long. CDR3 region: CASSQDSGSTDTQYF. In DNA form, the CDR3 reads TGCGCCAGCAGCCAAGATAGCGGCAGCACAGATACGCAGTATTTT.